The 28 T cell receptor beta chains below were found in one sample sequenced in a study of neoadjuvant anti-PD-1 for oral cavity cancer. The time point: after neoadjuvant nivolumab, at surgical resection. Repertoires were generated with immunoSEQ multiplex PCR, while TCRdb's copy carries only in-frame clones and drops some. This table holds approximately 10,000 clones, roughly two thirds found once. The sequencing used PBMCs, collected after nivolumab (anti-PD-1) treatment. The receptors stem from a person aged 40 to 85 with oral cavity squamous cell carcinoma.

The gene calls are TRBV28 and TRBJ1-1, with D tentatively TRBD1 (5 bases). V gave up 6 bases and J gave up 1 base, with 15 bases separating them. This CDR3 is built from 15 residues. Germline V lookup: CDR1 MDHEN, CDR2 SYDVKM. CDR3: CASRGWGAANTEAFF. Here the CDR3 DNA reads TGTGCCAGCAGGGGTTGGGGCGCGGCGAACACTGAAGCTTTCTTT.

Here the CDR3 reads CASSPQGLAGDTGELFF. The DNA for the CDR3 is TGTGCCAGCAGCCCACAGGGGCTAGCGGGAGACACCGGGGAGCTGTTTTTT. The chain links TRBV4-2 to TRBJ2-2, with 10 nucleotides matching TRBD2. CDR1 and CDR2 from the germline V gene are LGHNA and YNFKEQ. The V segment lost 4 bases and the J segment 3 bases; nucleotides outside the gene matches: 8. The CDR3 consists of 17 residues.

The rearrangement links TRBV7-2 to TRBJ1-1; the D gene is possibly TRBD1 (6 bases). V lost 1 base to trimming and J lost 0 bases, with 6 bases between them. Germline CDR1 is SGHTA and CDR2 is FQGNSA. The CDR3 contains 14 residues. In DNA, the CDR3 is TGTGCCAGCAGCTTAGGGACAGTGAACACTGAAGCTTTCTTT. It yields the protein CASSLGTVNTEAFF.

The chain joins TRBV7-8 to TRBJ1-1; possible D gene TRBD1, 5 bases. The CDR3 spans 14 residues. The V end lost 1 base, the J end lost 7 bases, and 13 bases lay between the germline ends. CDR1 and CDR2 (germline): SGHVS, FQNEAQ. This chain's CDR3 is CASSLDGADVEAFF. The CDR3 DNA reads TGTGCCAGCAGCTTAGATGGGGCGGACGTTGAAGCTTTCTTT.

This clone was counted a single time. Here the CDR3 DNA reads TGTGCCAGCAGCCAAGCGGCAGGGGGTGGCAATGAGCAGTTCTTC. This codes for CASSQAAGGGNEQFF. This sequence joins TRBV14 and TRBJ2-1, with 7 bases that match TRBD1. Germline CDR1 is SGHDN and CDR2 is FVKESK. J gave up 6 bases and V 1 base, and 6 bases lay outside the gene matches. CDR3 length: 15 residues.

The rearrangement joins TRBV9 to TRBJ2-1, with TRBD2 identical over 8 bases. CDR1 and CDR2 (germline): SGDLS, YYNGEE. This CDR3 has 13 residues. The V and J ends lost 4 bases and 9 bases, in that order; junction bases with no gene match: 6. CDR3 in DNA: TGTGCCAGCAGCATAATTCTAGCGGGTGAGCAGTTCTTC. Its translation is CASSIILAGEQFF. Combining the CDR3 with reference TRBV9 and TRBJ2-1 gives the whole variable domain DSGVTQTPKHLITATGQRVTLRCSPRSGDLSVYWYQQSLDQGLQFLIQYYNGEERAKGNILERFSAQQFPDLHSELNLSSLELGDSALYFCASSIILAGEQFFGPGTRLTVL.

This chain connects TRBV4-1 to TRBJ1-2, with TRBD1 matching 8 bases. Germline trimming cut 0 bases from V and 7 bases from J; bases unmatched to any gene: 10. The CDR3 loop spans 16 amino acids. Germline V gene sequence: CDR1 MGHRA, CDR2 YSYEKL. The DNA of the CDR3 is TGCGCCAGCAGCCAAGATGGGGGACAGGCCCTCTCTGGCTACACCTTC. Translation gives CASSQDGGQALSGYTF.

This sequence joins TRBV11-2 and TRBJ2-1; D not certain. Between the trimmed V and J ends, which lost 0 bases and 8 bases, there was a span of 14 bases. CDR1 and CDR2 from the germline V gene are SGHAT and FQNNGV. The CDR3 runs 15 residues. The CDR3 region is CASSLDLPGFYEQFF. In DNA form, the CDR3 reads TGTGCCAGCAGCTTAGATCTACCCGGTTTTTATGAGCAGTTCTTC.

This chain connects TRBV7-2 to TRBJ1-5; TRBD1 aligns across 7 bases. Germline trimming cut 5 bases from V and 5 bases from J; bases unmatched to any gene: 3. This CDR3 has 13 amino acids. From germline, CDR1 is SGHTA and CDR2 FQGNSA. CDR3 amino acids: CASSDRVYQPQHF. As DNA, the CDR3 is TGTGCCAGCAGCGACAGGGTTTATCAGCCCCAGCATTTT.

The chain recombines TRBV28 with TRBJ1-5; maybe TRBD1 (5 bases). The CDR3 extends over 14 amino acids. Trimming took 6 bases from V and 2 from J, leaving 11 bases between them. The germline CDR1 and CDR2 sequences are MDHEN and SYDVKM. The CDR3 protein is CASRGLEGNQPQHF. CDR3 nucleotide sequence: TGTGCCAGCAGGGGACTCGAGGGCAATCAGCCCCAGCATTTT. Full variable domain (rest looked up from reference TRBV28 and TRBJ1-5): DVKVTQSSRYLVKRTGEKVFLECVQDMDHENMFWYRQDPGLGLRLIYFSYDVKMKEKGDIPEGYSVSREKKERFSLILESASTNQTSMYLCASRGLEGNQPQHFGDGTRLSIL.

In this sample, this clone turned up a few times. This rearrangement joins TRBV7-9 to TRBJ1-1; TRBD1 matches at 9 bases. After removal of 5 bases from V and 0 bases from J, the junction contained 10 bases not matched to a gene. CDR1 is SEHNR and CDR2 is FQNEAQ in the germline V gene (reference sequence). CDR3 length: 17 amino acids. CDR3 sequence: CASSLVPGQGMNTEAFF. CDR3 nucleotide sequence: TGTGCCAGCAGCCTCGTCCCGGGACAGGGAATGAACACTGAAGCTTTCTTT.

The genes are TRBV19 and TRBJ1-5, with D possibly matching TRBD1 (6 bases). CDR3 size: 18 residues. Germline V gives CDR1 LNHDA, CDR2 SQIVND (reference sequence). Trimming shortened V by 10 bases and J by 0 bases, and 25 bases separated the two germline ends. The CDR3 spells CATSRGRQRTYSNQPQHF. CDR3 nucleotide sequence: TGTGCCACTTCGAGGGGGAGGCAGCGGACTTATAGCAATCAGCCCCAGCATTTT. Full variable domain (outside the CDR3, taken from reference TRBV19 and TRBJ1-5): DGGITQSPKYLFRKEGQNVTLSCEQNLNHDAMYWYRQDPGQGLRLIYYSQIVNDFQKGDIAEGYSVSREKKESFPLTVTSAQKNPTAFYLCATSRGRQRTYSNQPQHFGDGTRLSIL.

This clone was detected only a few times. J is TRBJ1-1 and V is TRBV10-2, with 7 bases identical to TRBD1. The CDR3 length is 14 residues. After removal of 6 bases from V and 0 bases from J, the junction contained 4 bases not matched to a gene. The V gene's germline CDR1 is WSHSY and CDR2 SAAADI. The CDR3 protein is CASREGQMNTEAFF. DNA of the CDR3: TGCGCCAGCAGGGAGGGACAGATGAACACTGAAGCTTTCTTT.

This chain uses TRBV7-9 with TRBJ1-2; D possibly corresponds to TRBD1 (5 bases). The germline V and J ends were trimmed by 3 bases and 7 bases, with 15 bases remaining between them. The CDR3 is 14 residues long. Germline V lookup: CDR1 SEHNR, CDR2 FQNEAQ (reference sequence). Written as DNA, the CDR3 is TGTGCCAGCAGCTTCTTACCTGGGGGGACTGGCTACACCTTC. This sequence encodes CASSFLPGGTGYTF.

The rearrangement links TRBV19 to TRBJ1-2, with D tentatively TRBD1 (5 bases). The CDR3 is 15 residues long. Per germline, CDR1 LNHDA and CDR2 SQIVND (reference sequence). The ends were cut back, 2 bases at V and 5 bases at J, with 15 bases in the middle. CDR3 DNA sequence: TGTGCCAGTAGTATACAGGGTGATTCGCAGTATGGCTACACCTTC. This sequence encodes CASSIQGDSQYGYTF.

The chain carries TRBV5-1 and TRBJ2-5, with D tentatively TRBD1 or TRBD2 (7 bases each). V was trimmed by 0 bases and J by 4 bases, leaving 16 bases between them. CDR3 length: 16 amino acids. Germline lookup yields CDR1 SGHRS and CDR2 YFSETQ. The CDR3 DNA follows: TGCGCCAGCAGCTTGGATGGGAGGGGGCTGGCAGAGACCCAGTACTTC. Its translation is CASSLDGRGLAETQYF.

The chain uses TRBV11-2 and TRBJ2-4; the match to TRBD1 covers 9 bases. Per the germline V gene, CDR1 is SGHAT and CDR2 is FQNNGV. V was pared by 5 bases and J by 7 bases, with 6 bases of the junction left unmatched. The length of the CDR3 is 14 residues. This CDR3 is CASSRAGTGNIQYF. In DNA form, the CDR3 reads TGTGCCAGCAGCCGAGCCGGGACAGGGAACATTCAGTACTTC. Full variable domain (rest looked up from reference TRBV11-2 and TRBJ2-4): EAGVAQSPRYKIIEKRQSVAFWCNPISGHATLYWYQQILGQGPKLLIQFQNNGVVDDSQLPKDRFSAERLKGVDSTLKIQPAKLEDSAVYLCASSRAGTGNIQYFGAGTRLSVL.

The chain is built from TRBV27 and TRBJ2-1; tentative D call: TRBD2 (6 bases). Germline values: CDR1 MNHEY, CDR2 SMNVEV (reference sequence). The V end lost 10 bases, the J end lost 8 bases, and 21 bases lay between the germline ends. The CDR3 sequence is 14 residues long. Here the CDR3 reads CATAWRDANYEQFF. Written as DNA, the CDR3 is TGTGCCACCGCCTGGCGGGACGCAAACTATGAGCAGTTCTTC.

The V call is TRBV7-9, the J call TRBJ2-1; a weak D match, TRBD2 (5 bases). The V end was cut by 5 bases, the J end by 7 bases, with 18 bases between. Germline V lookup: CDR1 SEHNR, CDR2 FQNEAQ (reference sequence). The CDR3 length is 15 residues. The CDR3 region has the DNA TGTGCCAGCAGCCCGTCGGCTCTCCGGGGAAATGAGCAGTTCTTC. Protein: CASSPSALRGNEQFF.

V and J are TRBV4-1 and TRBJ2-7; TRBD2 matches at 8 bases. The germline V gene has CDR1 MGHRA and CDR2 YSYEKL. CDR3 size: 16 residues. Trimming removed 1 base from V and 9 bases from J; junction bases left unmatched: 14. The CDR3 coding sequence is TGCGCCAGCAGCCAAGTCGTGTTAGCGGGGAGAGAAGGGCAGTACTTC. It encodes CASSQVVLAGREGQYF.

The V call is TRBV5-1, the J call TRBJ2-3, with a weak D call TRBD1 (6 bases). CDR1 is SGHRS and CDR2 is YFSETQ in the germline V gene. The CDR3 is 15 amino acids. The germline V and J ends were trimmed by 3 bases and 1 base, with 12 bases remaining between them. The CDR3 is CASSYTGLGTDTQYF. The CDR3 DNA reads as TGCGCCAGCAGCTACACAGGGCTAGGCACAGATACGCAGTATTTT.

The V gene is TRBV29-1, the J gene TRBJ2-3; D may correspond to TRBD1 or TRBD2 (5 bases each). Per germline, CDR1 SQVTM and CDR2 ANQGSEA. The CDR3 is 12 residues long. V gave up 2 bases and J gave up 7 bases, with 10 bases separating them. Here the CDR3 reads CSVERGENTQYF. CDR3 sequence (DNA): TGCAGCGTTGAACGAGGGGAAAATACGCAGTATTTT.

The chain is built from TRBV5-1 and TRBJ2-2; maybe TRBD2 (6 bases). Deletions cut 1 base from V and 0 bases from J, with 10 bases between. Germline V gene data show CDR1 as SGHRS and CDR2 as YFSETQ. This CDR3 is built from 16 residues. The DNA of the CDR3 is TGCGCCAGCAGCTTGCGGGAGACCGCGAACACCGGGGAGCTGTTTTTT. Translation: CASSLRETANTGELFF.

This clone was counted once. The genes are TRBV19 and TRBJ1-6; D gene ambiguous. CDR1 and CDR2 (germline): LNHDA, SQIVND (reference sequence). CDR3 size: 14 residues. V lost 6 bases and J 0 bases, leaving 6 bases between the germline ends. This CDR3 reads CASRMSSYNSPLHF. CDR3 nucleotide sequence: TGTGCCAGTAGAATGAGCTCCTATAATTCACCCCTCCACTTT.

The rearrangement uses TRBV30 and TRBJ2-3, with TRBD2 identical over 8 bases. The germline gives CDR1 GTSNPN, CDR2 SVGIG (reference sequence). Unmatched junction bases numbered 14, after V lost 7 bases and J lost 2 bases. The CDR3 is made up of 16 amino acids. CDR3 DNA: TGTGCCTCCACAAAATTTAGCGGGATCAACACAGATACGCAGTATTTT. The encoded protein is CASTKFSGINTDTQYF.

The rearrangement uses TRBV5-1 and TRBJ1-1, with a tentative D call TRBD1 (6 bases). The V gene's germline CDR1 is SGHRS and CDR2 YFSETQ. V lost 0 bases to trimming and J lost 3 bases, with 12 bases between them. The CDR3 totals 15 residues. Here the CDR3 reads CASSLEGDVYTEAFF. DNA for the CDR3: TGCGCCAGCAGCTTGGAGGGGGACGTCTACACTGAAGCTTTCTTT.

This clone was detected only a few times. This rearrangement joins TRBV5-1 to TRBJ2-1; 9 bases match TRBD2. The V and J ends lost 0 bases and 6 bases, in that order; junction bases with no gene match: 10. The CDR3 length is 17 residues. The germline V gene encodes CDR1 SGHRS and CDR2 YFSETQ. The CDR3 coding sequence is TGCGCCAGCAGCTTGGATCCGGGCGGGAGGGCCGGCAATGAGCAGTTCTTC. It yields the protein CASSLDPGGRAGNEQFF.

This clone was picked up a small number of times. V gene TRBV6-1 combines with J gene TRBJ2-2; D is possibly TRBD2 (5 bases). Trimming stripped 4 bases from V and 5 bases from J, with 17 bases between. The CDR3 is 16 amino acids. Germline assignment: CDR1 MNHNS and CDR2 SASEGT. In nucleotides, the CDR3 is TGTGCCAGCAGTGGCTGGGGAGCCCCTCGGACCGGGGAGCTGTTTTTT. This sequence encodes CASSGWGAPRTGELFF.